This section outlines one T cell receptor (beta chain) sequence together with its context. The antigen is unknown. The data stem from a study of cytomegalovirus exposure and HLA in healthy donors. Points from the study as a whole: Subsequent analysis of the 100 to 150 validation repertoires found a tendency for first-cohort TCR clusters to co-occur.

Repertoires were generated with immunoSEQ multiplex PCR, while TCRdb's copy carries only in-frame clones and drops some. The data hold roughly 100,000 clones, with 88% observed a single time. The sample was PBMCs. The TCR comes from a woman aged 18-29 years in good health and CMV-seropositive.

The CDR3 loop is CASSQESSRALAPLHF. The CDR3 nucleotides are TGCGCCAGCAGCCAAGAGAGTTCCAGGGCGTTGGCACCCCTCCACTTT. The chain links TRBV4-3 to TRBJ1-6, with D possibly TRBD1 on 5 matching bases. The CDR3 is 16 residues long. Trimming shortened V by 0 bases and J by 11 bases, and 17 bases separated the two germline ends. Germline lookup yields CDR1 LGHNA and CDR2 YSLEER.